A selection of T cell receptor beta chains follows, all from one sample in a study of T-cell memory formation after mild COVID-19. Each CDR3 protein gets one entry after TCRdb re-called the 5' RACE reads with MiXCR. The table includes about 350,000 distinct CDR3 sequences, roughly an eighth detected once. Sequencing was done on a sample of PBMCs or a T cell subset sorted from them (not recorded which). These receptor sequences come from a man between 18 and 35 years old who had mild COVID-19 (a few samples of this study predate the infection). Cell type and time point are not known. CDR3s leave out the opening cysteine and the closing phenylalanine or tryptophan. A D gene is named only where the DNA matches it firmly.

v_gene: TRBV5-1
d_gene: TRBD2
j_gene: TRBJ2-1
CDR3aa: ASSLSAGGYNEQF

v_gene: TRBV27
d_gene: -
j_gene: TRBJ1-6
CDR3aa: ASSPAGPHSPLH

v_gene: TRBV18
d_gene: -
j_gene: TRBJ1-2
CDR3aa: ASSPPGRPGYT

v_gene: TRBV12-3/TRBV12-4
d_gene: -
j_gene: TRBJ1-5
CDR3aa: ASSLRGSNQPQH

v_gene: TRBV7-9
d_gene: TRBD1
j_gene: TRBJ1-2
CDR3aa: ASSPGTANYGYT

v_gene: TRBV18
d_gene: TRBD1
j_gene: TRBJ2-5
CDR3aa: ASSPPRGRIQETQY

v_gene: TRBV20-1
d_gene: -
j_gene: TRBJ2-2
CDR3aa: SAPLHYTGELF

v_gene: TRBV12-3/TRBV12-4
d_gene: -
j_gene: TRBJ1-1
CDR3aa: ASSGYVGRAEAF

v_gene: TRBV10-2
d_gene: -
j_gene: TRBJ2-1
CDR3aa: ASRVSDEQF

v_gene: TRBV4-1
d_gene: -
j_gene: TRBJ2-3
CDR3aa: ASSLLRGSTDTQY

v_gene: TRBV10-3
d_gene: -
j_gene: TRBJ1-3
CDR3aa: AISLDSGNTIY

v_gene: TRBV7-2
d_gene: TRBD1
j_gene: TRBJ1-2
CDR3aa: ASSLGGTVTYGYT

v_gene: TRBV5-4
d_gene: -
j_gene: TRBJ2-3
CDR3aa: ASSLAGGSYTDTQY

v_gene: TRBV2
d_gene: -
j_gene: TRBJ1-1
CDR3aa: ASSEGVTTEAF

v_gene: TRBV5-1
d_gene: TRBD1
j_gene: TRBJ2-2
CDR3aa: ASVAGTANTGELF

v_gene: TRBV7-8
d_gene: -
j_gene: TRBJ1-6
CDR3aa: ASSLDRVGNSPLH

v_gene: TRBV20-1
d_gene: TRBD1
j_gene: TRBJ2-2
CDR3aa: SARARDRTNTGELF

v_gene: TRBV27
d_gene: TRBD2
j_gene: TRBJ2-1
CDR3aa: ASSLRGGSYNEQF

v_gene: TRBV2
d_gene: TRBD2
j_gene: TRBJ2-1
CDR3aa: ASSPTGLAGGYNEQF

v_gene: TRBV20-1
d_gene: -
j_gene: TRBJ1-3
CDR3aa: SASGVGNTIY

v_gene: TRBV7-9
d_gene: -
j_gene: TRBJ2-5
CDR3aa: ASAGDQETQY

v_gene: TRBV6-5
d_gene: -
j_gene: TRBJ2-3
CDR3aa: ASSYGHPGTDTQY

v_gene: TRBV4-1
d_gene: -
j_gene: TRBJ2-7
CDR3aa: ASSQEQELIYYEQY

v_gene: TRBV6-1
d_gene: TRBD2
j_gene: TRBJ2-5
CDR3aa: ASSEVRGGQETQY

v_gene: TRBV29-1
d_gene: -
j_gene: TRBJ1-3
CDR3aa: SVEARLGDTIY

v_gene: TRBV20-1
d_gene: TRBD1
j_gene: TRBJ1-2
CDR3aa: SARGFGQGVYGYT

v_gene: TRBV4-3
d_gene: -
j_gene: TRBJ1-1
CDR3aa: ASSQGLGNTEAF

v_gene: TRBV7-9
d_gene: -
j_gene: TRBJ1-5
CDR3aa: ASSYGQQPQH

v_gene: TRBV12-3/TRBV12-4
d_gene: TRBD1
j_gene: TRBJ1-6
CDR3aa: ASSLDYRGPPLH

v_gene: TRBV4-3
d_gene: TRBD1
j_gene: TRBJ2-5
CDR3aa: ASSQDRGGTGGWETQY

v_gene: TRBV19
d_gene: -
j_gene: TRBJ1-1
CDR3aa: ASSIDFWGTEAF

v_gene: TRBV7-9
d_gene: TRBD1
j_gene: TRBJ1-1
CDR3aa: ASSAPGTANTEAF